Each of the 28 T cell receptor beta chains below was sequenced from the same sample in a study of blood T cell repertoires in COVID-19. Profiling relied on immunoSEQ multiplex PCR, and the TCRdb table lists in-frame clones only, not all of them. The sample comprises about 160,000 clones, roughly 90% of which are singletons, and less than 8% rests with the top ten. Sample: PBMCs or T cells enriched from blood (not recorded which). The source of these receptors is a woman in her 50s who had recovered from COVID-19.

This clone was seen only once. The chain uses TRBV7-2 and TRBJ2-7; the match to TRBD2 covers 8 bases. Germline values: CDR1 SGHTA, CDR2 FQGNSA. CDR3 length: 16 residues. V lost 3 bases to trimming and J lost 12 bases; unmatched junction nucleotides: 19. CDR3 protein: CASSLILTVGGARPYF. As DNA, the CDR3 is TGTGCCAGCAGCTTGATTTTAACGGTCGGGGGGGCGCGTCCGTACTTC.

The rearrangement joins TRBV29-1 to TRBJ2-2; 7 bases align to TRBD1. With V trimmed by 7 bases and J by 3 bases, 2 bases remained unmatched. The CDR3 consists of 12 residues. CDR1 is SQVTM and CDR2 is ANQGSEA in the germline V gene. The CDR3 loop reads CSAQGDTGELFF. The CDR3 DNA follows: TGCAGCGCTCAGGGGGACACCGGGGAGCTGTTTTTT.

The CDR3 loop is CAWAGQGNTGELFF. CDR3 coding DNA: TGTGCCTGGGCCGGGCAGGGGAACACCGGGGAGCTGTTTTTT. The genes are TRBV30 and TRBJ2-2, with D perhaps TRBD1 (5 bases). Germline values: CDR1 GTSNPN, CDR2 SVGIG (reference sequence). Trimming stripped 5 bases from V and 1 base from J, with 11 bases between. CDR3 size: 14 residues. Using reference TRBV30 and TRBJ2-2 for the parts outside the CDR3, the full variable domain is SQTIHQWPATLVQPVGSPLSLECTVEGTSNPNLYWYRQAAGRGLQLLFYSVGIGQISSEVPQNLSASRPQDRQFILSSKKLLLSDSGFYLCAWAGQGNTGELFFGEGSRLTVL.

This rearrangement joins TRBV2 to TRBJ1-1; 7 bases agree with TRBD1. Germline assignment: CDR1 SNHLY and CDR2 FYNNEI. CDR3 length: 13 residues. V was pared by 6 bases and J by 1 base, with 2 bases of the junction left unmatched. CDR3 DNA sequence: TGTGCCAGCAGGGGGGACAGGAACACTGAAGCTTTCTTT. Protein: CASRGDRNTEAFF.

This clone was seen a single time. This chain joins TRBV9 and TRBJ1-4, with D possibly being TRBD1 (6 bases). V gave up 0 bases and J gave up 7 bases, with 16 bases separating them. The germline V gene encodes CDR1 SGDLS and CDR2 YYNGEE. The CDR3 length is 16 residues. CDR3 region: CASSVGRGAGSEKLFF. The DNA for the CDR3 is TGTGCCAGCAGCGTAGGTCGGGGGGCGGGTAGTGAAAAACTGTTTTTT.

This clone occurred once. The gene calls are TRBV3-1 (or the pseudogene TRBV3-2) and TRBJ2-1; 8 nucleotides agree with TRBD1. Trimming at V came to 6 bases and at J to 4 bases, leaving 8 bases not matched to a gene. The CDR3 is made up of 15 amino acids. Germline values: CDR1 LGHDT, CDR2 YNNKEL (reference sequence). The CDR3 loop is CASRRTGSFYNEQFF. CDR3 DNA: TGTGCCAGCAGGCGGACAGGGTCGTTTTACAATGAGCAGTTCTTC.

This clone was observed once. The chain carries TRBV30 and TRBJ2-7; D is possibly TRBD1 (6 bases). Deletions cut 0 bases from V and 2 bases from J, with 8 bases between. This CDR3 is built from 13 residues. The germline gives CDR1 GTSNPN, CDR2 SVGIG (reference sequence). This CDR3 reads CAWSVGGTYEQYF. The CDR3 DNA is TGTGCCTGGAGTGTAGGGGGTACCTACGAGCAGTACTTC.

The chain recombines TRBV30 with TRBJ2-7; 9 positions agree with TRBD1. The CDR3 spans 14 residues. Germline V lookup: CDR1 GTSNPN, CDR2 SVGIG (reference sequence). V lost 8 bases, J lost 3 bases, and 11 bases stayed unmatched. In DNA form, the CDR3 reads TGTGCCAGCGAAATGGGGACAGGGAGCTACGAGCAGTACTTC. The encoded protein is CASEMGTGSYEQYF.

The V gene is TRBV7-2, the J gene TRBJ1-1, with D perhaps TRBD1 (5 bases). Trimming shortened V by 0 bases and J by 3 bases, and 11 bases separated the two germline ends. Germline V gene sequence: CDR1 SGHTA, CDR2 FQGNSA. The CDR3 is 15 residues long. CDR3 protein: CASSLALQGHTEAFF. DNA of the CDR3: TGTGCCAGCAGCTTAGCCCTGCAGGGTCACACTGAAGCTTTCTTT.

CDR3 protein: CASSQDLSYEQYF. CDR3 in DNA: TGCGCCAGCAGCCAAGATCTTAGCTACGAGCAGTACTTC. V and J are TRBV4-3 and TRBJ2-7, with no clear D. Germline CDR1 LGHNA, CDR2 YSLEER. This CDR3 comprises 13 residues. The germline V and J ends were trimmed by 0 bases and 3 bases, with 6 bases remaining between them.

V and J are TRBV5-4 and TRBJ2-5, with D possibly TRBD1 on 6 matching bases. The length of the CDR3 is 14 residues. The V end was cut by 3 bases, the J end by 1 base, with 10 bases between. Germline values: CDR1 SGHNT, CDR2 YYREEE (reference sequence). This chain's CDR3 is CASSSGQFQETQYF. In DNA form, the CDR3 reads TGTGCCAGCAGCTCAGGACAGTTCCAAGAGACCCAGTACTTC. Variable domain in full (rest from reference TRBV5-4 and TRBJ2-5): ETGVTQSPTHLIKTRGQQVTLRCSSQSGHNTVSWYQQALGQGPQFIFQYYREEENGRGNFPPRFSGLQFPNYSSELNVNALELDDSALYLCASSSGQFQETQYFGPGTRLLVL.

The chain uses TRBV18 and TRBJ2-7; a weak D match, TRBD1 (5 bases). There are 15 residues in the CDR3. Trimming stripped 3 bases from V and 1 base from J, with 13 bases between. Looked up from germline, CDR1 is KGHSH and CDR2 is LQKENI. In DNA form, the CDR3 reads TGTGCCAGCTCACCCCGGCAGGGCTTTTCCTACGAGCAGTACTTC. It translates to CASSPRQGFSYEQYF.

CDR3 region: CASTGRGGELFF. The CDR3 coding sequence is TGTGCCAGCACAGGGAGGGGAGGGGAGCTGTTTTTT. The chain couples TRBV27 to TRBJ2-2, with 7 bases matching TRBD2. The CDR3 has 12 residues. Losses at the gene ends were 7 bases for V and 8 bases for J; bases not matched to a gene: 4. From germline, CDR1 is MNHEY and CDR2 SMNVEV (reference sequence).

This clone was detected only once. V and J are TRBV12-3 or TRBV12-4 and TRBJ1-1; perhaps TRBD1 as D (5 bases). The V and J ends lost 1 base and 10 bases respectively, with 13 bases between them. The CDR3 is 13 amino acids. Here the CDR3 DNA reads TGTGCCAGCAGTTTAGGAGGGACGGAGGGAGCTTTCTTT. Translated: CASSLGGTEGAFF.

V is TRBV19 and J is TRBJ2-2; 8 positions agree with TRBD2. CDR1 is LNHDA, CDR2 SQIVND, per germline (reference sequence). This CDR3 is built from 16 residues. The trim removed 7 bases at V and 2 bases at J, leaving 9 bases unmatched. In nucleotides, the CDR3 is TGTGCCAGTAAGGCGCGCGGGGGGCGAAACACCGGGGAGCTGTTTTTT. It is translated as CASKARGGRNTGELFF.

This clone was seen only once. The V gene is TRBV7-9, the J gene TRBJ2-7; 9 nucleotides line up with TRBD1. Unmatched junction bases numbered 14, after V lost 1 base and J lost 1 base. Germline-derived CDR1 and CDR2 are SEHNR and FQNEAQ (reference sequence). The CDR3 length is 19 residues. CDR3 residues: CASSLEPGTGLTNSYEQYF. The CDR3 DNA is TGTGCCAGCAGCTTAGAACCCGGGACAGGGCTAACCAATTCCTACGAGCAGTACTTC. The full variable domain, in which reference TRBV7-9 and TRBJ2-7 provide the parts outside the CDR3, is DTGVSQNPRHKITKRGQNVTFRCDPISEHNRLYWYRQTLGQGPEFLTYFQNEAQLEKSRLLSDRFSAERPKGSFSTLEIQRTEQGDSAMYLCASSLEPGTGLTNSYEQYFGPGTRLTVT.

DNA for the CDR3: TGTGCCAGCAGCTCGCCAGGGAACTACGAGCAGTACTTC. As protein: CASSSPGNYEQYF. The chain joins TRBV6-2 or TRBV6-3 to TRBJ2-7, with D possibly being TRBD1 (5 bases). V lost 6 bases and J 3 bases, leaving 12 bases between the germline ends. The CDR3 is 13 amino acids. The germline gives CDR1 MNHEY, CDR2 SVGEGT.

The chain carries TRBV18 and TRBJ1-4; D is unresolved. The CDR3 loop spans 14 amino acids. The germline V gene has CDR1 KGHSH and CDR2 LQKENI. The V end lost 6 bases, the J end lost 4 bases, and 12 bases lay between the germline ends. CDR3 sequence reads: CASSPQAFNEKLFF. The CDR3 DNA follows: TGTGCCAGCTCCCCCCAAGCCTTTAATGAAAAACTGTTTTTT.

The chain couples TRBV4-3 to TRBJ2-7; TRBD1 aligns across 7 bases. Trimming at V came to 4 bases and at J to 8 bases, leaving 14 bases not matched to a gene. The V gene's germline CDR1 is LGHNA and CDR2 YSLEER. The CDR3 is 15 residues long. The CDR3 DNA is TGCGCCAGCAGCCTGGAGACAGGGCCGTGGACCAAGCAGTACTTC. This translates into CASSLETGPWTKQYF.

This clone is a singleton in its sample. The chain joins TRBV12-5 to TRBJ1-1; D gene ambiguous. V lost 0 bases and J 11 bases, leaving 7 bases between the germline ends. This CDR3 is built from 11 residues. Germline CDR1 and CDR2: LGHNT and FRNRAP. This chain's CDR3 is CASGLVGGAFF. Here the CDR3 DNA reads TGTGCTAGTGGTTTGGTAGGAGGGGCTTTCTTT.

The CDR3 region is CASSPGQGAGELFF. In DNA, the CDR3 is TGTGCCAGCAGTCCGGGACAGGGAGCCGGGGAGCTGTTTTTT. The chain uses TRBV6-4 and TRBJ2-2, with 9 bases identical to TRBD1. Germline values: CDR1 MRHNA, CDR2 SNTAGT. V gave up 5 bases and J gave up 6 bases; unmatched junction bases: 4. The CDR3 runs 14 residues.

This chain connects TRBV3-1 (or the pseudogene TRBV3-2) to TRBJ2-1, with D possibly being TRBD1 (5 bases). This CDR3 spans 13 amino acids. Trimming removed 7 bases from V and 6 bases from J, with 13 bases in between. Germline lookup yields CDR1 LGHDT and CDR2 YNNKEL (reference sequence). CDR3 amino acids: CASKGQPANEQFF. The CDR3 DNA is TGTGCCAGCAAGGGGCAGCCAGCCAATGAGCAGTTCTTC.

As for this clone: Germline is not matched at one junction end, which may reflect a read error. The chain uses TRBV6-2 or TRBV6-3 and TRBJ1-4; D is perhaps TRBD1 (5 bases). This CDR3 spans 13 amino acids. Germline CDR1 reads MNHEY; CDR2 reads SVGEGT. The CDR3 here is CASSITQAERLFF. The CDR3 DNA sequence: TGTGCCAGCAGCATAACACAGGCTGAAAGACTGTTTTTT.

CDR3 loop: CSVRRVHMGEQYF. For the CDR3, the DNA is TGCAGCGTTCGGAGGGTGCACATGGGGGAGCAGTACTTC. The chain joins TRBV29-1 to TRBJ2-7; TRBD2 might be the D (6 bases). Germline CDR1 SQVTM, CDR2 ANQGSEA. V lost 5 bases and J 7 bases, leaving 18 bases between the germline ends. The CDR3 loop spans 13 amino acids.

The V and J genes are TRBV4-3 and TRBJ2-2, with D tentatively TRBD1 (5 bases). This CDR3 has 15 amino acids. V gave up 4 bases and J gave up 4 bases, with 13 bases separating them. Germline CDR1 and CDR2: LGHNA and YSLEER. Here the CDR3 DNA reads TGCGCCAGCAGCCGAGAGACAGCGACCACCGGGGAGCTGTTTTTT. Amino acid sequence: CASSRETATTGELFF.

The CDR3 loop is CAWGYSGANVLTF. CDR3 DNA sequence: TGTGCCTGGGGATACTCTGGGGCCAACGTCCTGACTTTC. The chain couples TRBV30 to TRBJ2-6; D gene ambiguous. Deletions cut 5 bases from V and 0 bases from J, with 5 bases between. Germline CDR1 GTSNPN, CDR2 SVGIG (reference sequence). The CDR3 spans 13 residues.

This clone was seen more than once but under ten times. The chain couples TRBV30 to TRBJ1-5, with a weak D call TRBD1 (5 bases). The V and J ends lost 2 bases and 7 bases respectively, with 9 bases between them. Germline CDR1 and CDR2: GTSNPN and SVGIG (reference sequence). CDR3 length: 12 amino acids. The CDR3 sequence: CAWSQGKQPQHF. The CDR3 nucleotides read TGTGCCTGGAGTCAGGGTAAACAGCCCCAGCATTTT.

The chain couples TRBV5-1 to TRBJ1-2; 10 nucleotides match TRBD1. Trimming took 4 bases from V and 7 from J; bases not matched to a gene: 10. Germline V gene sequence: CDR1 SGHRS, CDR2 YFSETQ. There are 15 residues in the CDR3. The CDR3 sequence: CASSPGQGPGGGYTF. The CDR3 DNA reads as TGCGCCAGCAGCCCGGGACAGGGGCCCGGGGGTGGCTACACCTTC. The whole variable domain, remainder taken from reference TRBV5-1 and TRBJ1-2, is KAGVTQTPRYLIKTRGQQVTLSCSPISGHRSVSWYQQTPGQGLQFLFEYFSETQRNKGNFPGRFSGRQFSNSRSEMNVSTLELGDSALYLCASSPGQGPGGGYTFGSGTRLTVV.